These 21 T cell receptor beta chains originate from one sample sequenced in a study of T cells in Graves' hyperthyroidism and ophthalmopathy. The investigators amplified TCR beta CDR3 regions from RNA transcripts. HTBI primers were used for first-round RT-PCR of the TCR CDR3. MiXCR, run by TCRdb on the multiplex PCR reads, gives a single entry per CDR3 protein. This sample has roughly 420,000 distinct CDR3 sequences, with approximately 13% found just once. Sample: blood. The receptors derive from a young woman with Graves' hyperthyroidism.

For the CDR3, the DNA is TGTGCCAGCAGCTATAAGGGGGTAGCGGGGGCCGATGGTAGCTCCTACGAGCAGTACTTC. This encodes CASSYKGVAGADGSSYEQYF. The chain is built from TRBV14 and TRBJ2-7, with 9 positions matching TRBD2. J was trimmed by 0 bases and V by 5 bases; bases with no gene match: 20. Germline CDR1 SGHDN, CDR2 FVKESK. The CDR3 is 20 amino acids.

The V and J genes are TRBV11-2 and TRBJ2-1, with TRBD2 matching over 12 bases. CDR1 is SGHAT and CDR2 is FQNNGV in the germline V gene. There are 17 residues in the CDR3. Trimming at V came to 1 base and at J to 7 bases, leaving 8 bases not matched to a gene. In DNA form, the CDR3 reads TGTGCCAGCAGCTTAGGGATGACTAGCGGGAGAACGAATGAGCAGTTCTTC. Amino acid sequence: CASSLGMTSGRTNEQFF.

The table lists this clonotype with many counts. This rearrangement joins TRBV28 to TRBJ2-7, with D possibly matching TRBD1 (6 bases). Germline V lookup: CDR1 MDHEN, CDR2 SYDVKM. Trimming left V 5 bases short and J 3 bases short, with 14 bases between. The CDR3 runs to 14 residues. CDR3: CASSPRQVGYEQYF. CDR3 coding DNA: TGTGCCAGCAGTCCGCGACAGGTCGGCTACGAGCAGTACTTC.

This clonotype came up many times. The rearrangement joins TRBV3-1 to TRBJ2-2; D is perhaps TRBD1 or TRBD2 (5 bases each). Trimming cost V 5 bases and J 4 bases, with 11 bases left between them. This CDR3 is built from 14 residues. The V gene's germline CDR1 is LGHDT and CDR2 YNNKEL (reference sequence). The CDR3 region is CASSGTRGTGELFF. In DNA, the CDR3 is TGTGCCAGCAGCGGGACGCGTGGCACCGGGGAGCTGTTTTTT.

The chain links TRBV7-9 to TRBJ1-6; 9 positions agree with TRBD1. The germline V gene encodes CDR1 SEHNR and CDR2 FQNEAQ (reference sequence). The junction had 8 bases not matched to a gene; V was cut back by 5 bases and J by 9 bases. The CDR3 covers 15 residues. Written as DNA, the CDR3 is TGTGCCAGCAGCCCCGCCGGGACAGGGAGTTCACCCCTCCACTTT. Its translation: CASSPAGTGSSPLHF. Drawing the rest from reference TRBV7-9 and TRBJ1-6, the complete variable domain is DTGVSQNPRHKITKRGQNVTFRCDPISEHNRLYWYRQTLGQGPEFLTYFQNEAQLEKSRLLSDRFSAERPKGSFSTLEIQRTEQGDSAMYLCASSPAGTGSSPLHFGNGTRLTVT.

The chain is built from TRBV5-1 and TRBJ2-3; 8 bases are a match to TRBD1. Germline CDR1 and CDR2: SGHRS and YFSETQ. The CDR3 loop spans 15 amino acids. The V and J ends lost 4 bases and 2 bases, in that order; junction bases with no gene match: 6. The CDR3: CASSRRGPDTDTQYF. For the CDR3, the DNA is TGCGCCAGCAGCCGCAGGGGGCCGGACACAGATACGCAGTATTTT.

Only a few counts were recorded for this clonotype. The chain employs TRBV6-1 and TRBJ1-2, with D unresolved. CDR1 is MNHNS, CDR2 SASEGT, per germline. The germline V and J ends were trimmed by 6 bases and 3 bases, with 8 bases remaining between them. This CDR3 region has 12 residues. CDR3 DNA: TGTGCCAGCAGGGCACCATACTATGGCTACACCTTC. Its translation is CASRAPYYGYTF.

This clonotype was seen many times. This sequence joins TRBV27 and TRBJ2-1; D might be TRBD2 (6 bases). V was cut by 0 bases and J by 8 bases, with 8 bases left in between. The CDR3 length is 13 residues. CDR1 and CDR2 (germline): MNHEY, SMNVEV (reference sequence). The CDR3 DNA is TGTGCCAGCAGTTTATCCGGGGAGGATGAGCAGTTCTTC. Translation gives CASSLSGEDEQFF.

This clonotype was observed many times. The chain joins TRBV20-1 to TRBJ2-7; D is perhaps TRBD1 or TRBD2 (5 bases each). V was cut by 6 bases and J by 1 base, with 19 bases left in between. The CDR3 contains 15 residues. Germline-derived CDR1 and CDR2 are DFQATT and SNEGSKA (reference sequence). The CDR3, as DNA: TGCAGTGCACGTAACCCCGGGACCCTATCCTACGAGCAGTACTTC. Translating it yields CSARNPGTLSYEQYF.

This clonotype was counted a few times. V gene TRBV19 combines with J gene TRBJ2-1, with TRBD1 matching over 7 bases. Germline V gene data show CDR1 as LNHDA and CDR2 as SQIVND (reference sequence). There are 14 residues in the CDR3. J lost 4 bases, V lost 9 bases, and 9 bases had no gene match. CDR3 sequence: CARPGTDLYNEQFF. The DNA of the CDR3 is TGTGCCAGACCCGGGACAGACTTGTACAATGAGCAGTTCTTC.

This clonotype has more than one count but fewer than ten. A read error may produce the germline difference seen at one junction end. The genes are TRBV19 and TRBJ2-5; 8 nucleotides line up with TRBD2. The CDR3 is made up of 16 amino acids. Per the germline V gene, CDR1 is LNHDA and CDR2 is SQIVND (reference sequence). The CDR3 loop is CANSDPGGPRSETQYF. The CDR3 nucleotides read TGTGCCAATAGTGATCCGGGAGGGCCCCGGTCGGAGACCCAGTACTTC.

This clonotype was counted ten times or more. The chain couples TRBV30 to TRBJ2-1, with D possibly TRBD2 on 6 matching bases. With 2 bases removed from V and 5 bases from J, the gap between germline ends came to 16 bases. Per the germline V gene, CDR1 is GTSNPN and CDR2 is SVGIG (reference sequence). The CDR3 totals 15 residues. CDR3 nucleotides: TGTGCCTGGAGTATAGGGTCTAGCGTGCACAATGAGCAGTTCTTC. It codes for CAWSIGSSVHNEQFF.

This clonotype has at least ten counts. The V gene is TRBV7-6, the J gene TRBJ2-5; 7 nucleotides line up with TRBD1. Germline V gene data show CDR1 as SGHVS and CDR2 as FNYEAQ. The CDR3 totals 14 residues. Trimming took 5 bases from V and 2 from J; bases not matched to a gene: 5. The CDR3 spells CASSEGQIQETQYF. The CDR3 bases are TGTGCCAGCAGCGAGGGACAGATTCAAGAGACCCAGTACTTC.

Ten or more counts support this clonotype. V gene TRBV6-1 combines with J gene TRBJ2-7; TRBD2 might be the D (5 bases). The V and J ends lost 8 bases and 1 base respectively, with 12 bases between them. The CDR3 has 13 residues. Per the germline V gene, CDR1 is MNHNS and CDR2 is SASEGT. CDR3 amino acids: CASASRGSYEQYF. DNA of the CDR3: TGTGCCAGCGCCTCTCGCGGGTCCTACGAGCAGTACTTC.

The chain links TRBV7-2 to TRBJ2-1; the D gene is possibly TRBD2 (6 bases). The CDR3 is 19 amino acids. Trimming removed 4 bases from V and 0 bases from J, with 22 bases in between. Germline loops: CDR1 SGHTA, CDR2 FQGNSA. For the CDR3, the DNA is TGTGCCAGCAGCTCACGACTAGTTATACGAAGAAACTCCTACAATGAGCAGTTCTTC. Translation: CASSSRLVIRRNSYNEQFF.

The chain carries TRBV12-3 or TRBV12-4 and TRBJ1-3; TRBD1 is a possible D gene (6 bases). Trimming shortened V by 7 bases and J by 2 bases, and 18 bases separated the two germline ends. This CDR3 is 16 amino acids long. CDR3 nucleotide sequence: TGTGCCAGCACCAACAGGGCTGGGAACCCTGGAAACACCATATATTTT. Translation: CASTNRAGNPGNTIYF.

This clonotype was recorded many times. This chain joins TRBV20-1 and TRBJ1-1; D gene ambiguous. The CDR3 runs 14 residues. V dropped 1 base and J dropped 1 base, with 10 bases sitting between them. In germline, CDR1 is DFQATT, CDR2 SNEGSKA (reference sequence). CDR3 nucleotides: TGCAGTGCTAGAGTCGTCGGACCGAACACTGAAGCTTTCTTT. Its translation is CSARVVGPNTEAFF.

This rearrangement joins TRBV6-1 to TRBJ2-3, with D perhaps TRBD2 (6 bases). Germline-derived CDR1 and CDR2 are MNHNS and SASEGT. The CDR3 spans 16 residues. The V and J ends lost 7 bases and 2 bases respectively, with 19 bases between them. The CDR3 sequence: CASTFRPGRDTDTQYF. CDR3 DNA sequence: TGTGCCAGCACCTTTCGCCCAGGGCGGGACACAGATACGCAGTATTTT.

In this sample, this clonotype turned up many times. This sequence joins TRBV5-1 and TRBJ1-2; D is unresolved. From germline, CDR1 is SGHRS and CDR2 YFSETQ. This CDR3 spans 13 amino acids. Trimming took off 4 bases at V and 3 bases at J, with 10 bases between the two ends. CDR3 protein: CASSVAGDYGYTF. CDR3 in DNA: TGCGCCAGCAGCGTAGCCGGGGACTATGGCTACACCTTC.

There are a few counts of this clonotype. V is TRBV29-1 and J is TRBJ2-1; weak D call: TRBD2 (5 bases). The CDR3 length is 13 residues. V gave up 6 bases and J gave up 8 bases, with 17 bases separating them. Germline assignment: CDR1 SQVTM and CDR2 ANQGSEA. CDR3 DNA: TGCAGCGTCAGACTAATACTAGTCCATGAGCAGTTCTTC. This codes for CSVRLILVHEQFF.

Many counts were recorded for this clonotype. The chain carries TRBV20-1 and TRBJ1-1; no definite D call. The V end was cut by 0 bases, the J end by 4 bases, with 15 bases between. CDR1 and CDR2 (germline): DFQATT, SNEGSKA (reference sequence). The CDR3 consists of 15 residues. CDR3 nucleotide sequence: TGCAGTGCTAGAGATTGGAAGGGCCGGGCCACTGAAGCTTTCTTT. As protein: CSARDWKGRATEAFF.